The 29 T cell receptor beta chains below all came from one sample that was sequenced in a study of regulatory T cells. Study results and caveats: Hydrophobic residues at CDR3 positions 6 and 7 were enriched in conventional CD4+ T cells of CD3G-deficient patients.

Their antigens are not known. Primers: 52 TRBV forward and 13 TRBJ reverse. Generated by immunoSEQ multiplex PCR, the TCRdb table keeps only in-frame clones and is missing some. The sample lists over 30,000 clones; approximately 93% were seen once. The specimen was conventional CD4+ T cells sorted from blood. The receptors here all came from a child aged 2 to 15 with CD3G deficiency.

CDR3 protein: CASSVRVTGANVLTF. The CDR3 nucleotides are TGTGCCAGTAGTGTCAGGGTGACTGGGGCCAACGTCCTGACTTTC. V gene TRBV19 combines with J gene TRBJ2-6; TRBD1 is a possible D gene (5 bases). CDR3 length equals 15 residues. Between the trimmed V and J ends, which lost 5 bases and 2 bases, there was a span of 10 bases. CDR1 LNHDA and CDR2 SQIVND come from the germline V gene (reference sequence).

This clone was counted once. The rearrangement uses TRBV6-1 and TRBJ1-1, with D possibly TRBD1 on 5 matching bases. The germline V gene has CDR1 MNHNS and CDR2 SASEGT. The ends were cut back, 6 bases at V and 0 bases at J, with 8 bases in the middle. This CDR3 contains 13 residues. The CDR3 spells CASRRGLNTEAFF. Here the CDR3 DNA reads TGTGCCAGCAGACGGGGACTGAACACTGAAGCTTTCTTT.

The CDR3 DNA follows: TGTGCCAGCAGCTCGGGGGAGGAGCTGTTTTTT. This gives the protein CASSSGEELFF. The chain uses TRBV11-2 and TRBJ2-2; a possible D gene is TRBD2 (6 bases). The V and J ends lost 4 bases and 10 bases respectively, with 7 bases between them. CDR1 SGHAT and CDR2 FQNNGV come from the germline V gene. This CDR3 contains 11 residues.

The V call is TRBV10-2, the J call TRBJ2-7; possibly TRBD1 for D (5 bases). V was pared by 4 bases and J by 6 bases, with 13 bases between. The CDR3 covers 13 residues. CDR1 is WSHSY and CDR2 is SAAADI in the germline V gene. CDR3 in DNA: TGCGCCAGCAGTGTAGGGGCCTTAAGCGAGCAGTACTTC. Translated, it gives CASSVGALSEQYF.

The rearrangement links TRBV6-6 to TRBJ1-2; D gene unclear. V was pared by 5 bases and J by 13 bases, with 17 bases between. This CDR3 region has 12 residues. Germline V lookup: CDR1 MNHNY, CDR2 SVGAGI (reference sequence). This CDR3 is CASSLAAGPVTF. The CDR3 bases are TGTGCCAGCAGTCTGGCCGCAGGTCCGGTCACCTTC.

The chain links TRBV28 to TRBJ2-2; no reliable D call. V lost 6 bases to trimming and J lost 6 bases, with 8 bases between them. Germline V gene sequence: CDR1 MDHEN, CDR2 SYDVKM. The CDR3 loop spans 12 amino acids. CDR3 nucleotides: TGTGCCAGCAGCCCCGATGCCGGGGAGCTGTTTTTT. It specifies CASSPDAGELFF. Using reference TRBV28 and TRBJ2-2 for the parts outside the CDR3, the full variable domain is DVKVTQSSRYLVKRTGEKVFLECVQDMDHENMFWYRQDPGLGLRLIYFSYDVKMKEKGDIPEGYSVSREKKERFSLILESASTNQTSMYLCASSPDAGELFFGEGSRLTVL.

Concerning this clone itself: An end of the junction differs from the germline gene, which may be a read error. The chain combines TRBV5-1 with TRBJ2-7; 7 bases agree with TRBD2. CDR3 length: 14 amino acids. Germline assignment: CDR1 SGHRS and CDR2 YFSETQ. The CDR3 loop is CATSEGGFGDEQYF. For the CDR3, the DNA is TGCGCCACCAGCGAGGGAGGGTTTGGCGACGAGCAGTACTTC.

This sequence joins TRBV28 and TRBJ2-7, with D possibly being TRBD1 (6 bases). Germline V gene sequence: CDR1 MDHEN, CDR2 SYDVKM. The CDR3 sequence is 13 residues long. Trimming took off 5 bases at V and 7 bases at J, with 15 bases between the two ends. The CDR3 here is CASSILRGREQYF. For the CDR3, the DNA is TGTGCCAGCAGTATCCTCAGGGGTCGTGAGCAGTACTTC.

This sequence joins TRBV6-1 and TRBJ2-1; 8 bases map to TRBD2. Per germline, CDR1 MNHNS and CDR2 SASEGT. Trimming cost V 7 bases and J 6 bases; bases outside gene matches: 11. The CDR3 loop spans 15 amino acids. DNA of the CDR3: TGTGCCAGCACCCTTAATGGACTAGCAATCAATGAGCAGTTCTTC. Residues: CASTLNGLAINEQFF.

The CDR3 DNA sequence: TGCGCCAGCAGCTCCGGTGGACAGGGACATGGTGAGCAGTACTTC. Translating it yields CASSSGGQGHGEQYF. V and J are TRBV5-1 and TRBJ2-7, with 8 bases aligning to TRBD1. The CDR3 is 15 residues long. With V trimmed by 3 bases and J by 7 bases, 12 bases remained unmatched. The germline gives CDR1 SGHRS, CDR2 YFSETQ.

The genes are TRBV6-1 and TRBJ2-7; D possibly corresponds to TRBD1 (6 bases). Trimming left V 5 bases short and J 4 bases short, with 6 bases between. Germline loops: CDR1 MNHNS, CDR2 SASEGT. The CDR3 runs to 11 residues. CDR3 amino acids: CASSTGYEQYF. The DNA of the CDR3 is TGTGCCAGCAGTACAGGGTACGAGCAGTACTTC.

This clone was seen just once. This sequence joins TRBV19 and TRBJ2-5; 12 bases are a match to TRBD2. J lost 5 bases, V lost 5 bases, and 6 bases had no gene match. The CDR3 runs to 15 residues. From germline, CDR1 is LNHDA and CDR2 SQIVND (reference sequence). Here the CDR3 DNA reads TGTGCCAGTAGTGACGGACTAGCGGGAACGGAGACCCAGTACTTC. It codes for CASSDGLAGTETQYF.

The chain's CDR3 is CASSLRGLETQYF. CDR3 nucleotides: TGTGCCAGCAGTTTAAGGGGGTTGGAGACCCAGTACTTC. V and J are TRBV28 and TRBJ2-5, with a possible D match to TRBD1 (6 bases). Trimming removed 2 bases from V and 5 bases from J, with 9 bases in between. Germline loops: CDR1 MDHEN, CDR2 SYDVKM. This CDR3 spans 13 amino acids.

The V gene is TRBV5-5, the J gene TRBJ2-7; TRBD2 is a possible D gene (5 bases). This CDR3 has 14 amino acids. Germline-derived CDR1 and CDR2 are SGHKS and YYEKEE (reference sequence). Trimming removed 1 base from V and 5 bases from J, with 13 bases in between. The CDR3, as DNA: TGTGCCAGCAGCTTGAGAGGGAGTAGCCACGAGCAGTACTTC. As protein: CASSLRGSSHEQYF.

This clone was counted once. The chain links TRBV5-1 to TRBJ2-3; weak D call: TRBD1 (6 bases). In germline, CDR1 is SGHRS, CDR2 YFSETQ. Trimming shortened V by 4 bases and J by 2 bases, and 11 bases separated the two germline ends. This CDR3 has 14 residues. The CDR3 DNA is TGCGCCAGCAGCCCGGGGACATCCACAGATACGCAGTATTTT. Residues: CASSPGTSTDTQYF.

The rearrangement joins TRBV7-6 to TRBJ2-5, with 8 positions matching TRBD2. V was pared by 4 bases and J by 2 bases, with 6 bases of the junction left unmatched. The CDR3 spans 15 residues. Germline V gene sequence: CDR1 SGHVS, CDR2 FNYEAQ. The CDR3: CASSWAGTRQETQYF. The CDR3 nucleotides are TGTGCCAGCAGCTGGGCCGGGACTAGGCAAGAGACCCAGTACTTC.

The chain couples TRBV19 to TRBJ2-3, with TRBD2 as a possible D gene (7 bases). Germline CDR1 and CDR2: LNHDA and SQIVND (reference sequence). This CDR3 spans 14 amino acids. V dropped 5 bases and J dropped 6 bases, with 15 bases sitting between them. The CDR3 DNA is TGTGCCAGTAGTGCGGGGGCGGGTAAGGATACGCAGTATTTT. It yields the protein CASSAGAGKDTQYF.

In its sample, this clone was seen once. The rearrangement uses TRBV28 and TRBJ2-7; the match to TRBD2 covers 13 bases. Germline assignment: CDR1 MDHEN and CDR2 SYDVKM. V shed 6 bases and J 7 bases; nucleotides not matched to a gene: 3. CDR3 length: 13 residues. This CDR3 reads CASRLAGGWEQYF. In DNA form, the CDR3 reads TGTGCCAGCAGACTAGCGGGAGGGTGGGAGCAGTACTTC.

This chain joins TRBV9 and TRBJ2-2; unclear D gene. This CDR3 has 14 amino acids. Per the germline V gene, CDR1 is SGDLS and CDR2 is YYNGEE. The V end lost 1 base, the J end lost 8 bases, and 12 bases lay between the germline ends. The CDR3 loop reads CASSVRPDSGELFF. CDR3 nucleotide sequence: TGTGCCAGCAGCGTACGGCCCGATTCGGGGGAGCTGTTTTTT.

The CDR3 is CASSPTGSFYEQYF. As DNA, the CDR3 is TGTGCCAGCAGCCCCACAGGAAGCTTCTACGAGCAGTACTTC. The V and J genes are TRBV16 and TRBJ2-7, with D possibly being TRBD1 (5 bases). The CDR3 totals 14 residues. Trimming took off 4 bases at V and 3 bases at J, with 13 bases between the two ends. Germline CDR1 and CDR2: KGHSY and FQNENV.

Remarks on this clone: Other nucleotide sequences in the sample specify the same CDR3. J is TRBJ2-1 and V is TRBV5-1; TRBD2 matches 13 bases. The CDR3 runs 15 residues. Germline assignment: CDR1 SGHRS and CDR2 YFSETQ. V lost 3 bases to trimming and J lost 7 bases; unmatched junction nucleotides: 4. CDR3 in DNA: TGCGCCAGCAGCTGGACTAGCGGGAGAGGAAATGAGCAGTTCTTC. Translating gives CASSWTSGRGNEQFF.

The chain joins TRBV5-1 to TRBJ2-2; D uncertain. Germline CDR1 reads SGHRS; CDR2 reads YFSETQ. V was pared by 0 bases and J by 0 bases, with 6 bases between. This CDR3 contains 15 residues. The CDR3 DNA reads TGCGCCAGCAGCTTGGGGCAGTCGAACACCGGGGAGCTGTTTTTT. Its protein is CASSLGQSNTGELFF.

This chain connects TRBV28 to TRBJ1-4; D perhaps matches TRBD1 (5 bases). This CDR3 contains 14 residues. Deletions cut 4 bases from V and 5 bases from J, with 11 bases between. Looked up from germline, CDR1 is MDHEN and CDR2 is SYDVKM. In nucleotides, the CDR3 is TGTGCCAGCAGTTCAGGGTCACGAAATGAAAAACTGTTTTTT. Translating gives CASSSGSRNEKLFF.

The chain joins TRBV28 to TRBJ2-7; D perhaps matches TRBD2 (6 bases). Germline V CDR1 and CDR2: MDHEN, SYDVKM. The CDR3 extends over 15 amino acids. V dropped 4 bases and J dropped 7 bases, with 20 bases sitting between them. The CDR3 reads CASSYPGAAGREQYF. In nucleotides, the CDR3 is TGTGCCAGCAGTTACCCCGGGGCTGCGGGGCGAGAGCAGTACTTC.

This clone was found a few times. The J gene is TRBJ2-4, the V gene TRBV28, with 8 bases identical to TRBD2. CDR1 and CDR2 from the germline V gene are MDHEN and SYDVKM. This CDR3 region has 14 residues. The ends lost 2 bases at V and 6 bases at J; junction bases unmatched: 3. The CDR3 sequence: CASSLGAGGNIQYF. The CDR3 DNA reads TGTGCCAGCAGTTTAGGGGCGGGAGGAAACATTCAGTACTTC.

The CDR3 nucleotides read TGTGCCAGCAGCCTCGGACAGTTCCCCTACGAGCAGTACTTC. It encodes CASSLGQFPYEQYF. The chain employs TRBV28 and TRBJ2-7; possibly TRBD1 for D (6 bases). This CDR3 has 14 amino acids. V shed 6 bases and J shed 2 bases, with 14 bases lying between them. From germline, CDR1 is MDHEN and CDR2 SYDVKM.

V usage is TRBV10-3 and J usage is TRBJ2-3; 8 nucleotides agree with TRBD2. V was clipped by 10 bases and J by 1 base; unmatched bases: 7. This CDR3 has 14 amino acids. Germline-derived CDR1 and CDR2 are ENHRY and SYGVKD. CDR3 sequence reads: CATQRERGTDTQYF. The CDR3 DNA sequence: TGTGCCACCCAGCGGGAGAGGGGCACAGATACGCAGTATTTT.

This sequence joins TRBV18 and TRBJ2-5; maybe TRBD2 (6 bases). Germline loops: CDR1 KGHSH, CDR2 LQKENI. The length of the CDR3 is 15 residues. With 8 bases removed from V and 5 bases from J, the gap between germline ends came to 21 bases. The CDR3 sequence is CASEEGRPSGETQYF. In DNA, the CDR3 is TGTGCCAGCGAGGAGGGCAGGCCATCTGGGGAGACCCAGTACTTC.

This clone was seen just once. CDR3 bases: TGTGCCAGCAGTTTCGCGGACAGGGCAGGGGGCTACACCTTC. It is translated as CASSFADRAGGYTF. J is TRBJ1-2 and V is TRBV28; 8 nucleotides line up with TRBD1. The trim removed 3 bases at V and 8 bases at J, leaving 8 bases unmatched. The germline gives CDR1 MDHEN, CDR2 SYDVKM. The CDR3 runs to 14 residues.